This TCR beta chain appears in the sequencing data of a study of shared clonotypes between healthy human individuals. Data came from immunoSEQ multiplex PCR; TCRdb stores just in-frame clones and leaves some out. The data show about 320,000 clones, with around nine tenths seen just once and about 16% held by the top ten. The CDR3 has 12 amino acids. Germline V lookup: CDR1 SNHLY, CDR2 FYNNEI. Trimming took 8 bases from V and 4 from J, leaving 11 bases between them. The sample was memory CD8+ T cells sorted from blood. Noted subset: CD45RO+ cells pooled with CCR7-negative TemRA cells. The source is a man aged 18 to 29 in good health. The chain links TRBV2 to TRBJ1-1; a possible D gene is TRBD1 (6 bases). The DNA for the CDR3 is TGTGCCAGCGATACAGGGAGCACTGAAGCTTTCTTT. Residues: CASDTGSTEAFF.